The present entry profiles one T cell receptor (beta chain) with its context. The CDR3 covers 13 residues. Germline values: CDR1 SGDLS, CDR2 YYNGEE. The V gene end was trimmed by 4 bases and the J gene end by 6 bases; junction bases not matched to a gene: 6. These data are taken from a study of graft-versus-host responses after intestinal transplantation. Study-level information: Isolated intestinal, liver-intestinal, or multivisceral transplants were what recipients had.

Measured with immunoSEQ multiplex PCR; TCRdb has only the in-frame clones, and not every one. The profile covers about 15,000 clones, with roughly 30% appearing a single time and around 5.7% taken by the ten largest. The V and J genes are TRBV9 and TRBJ2-7, with 8 bases that match TRBD1. This receptor was identified in a human patient who received an intestinal transplant. Sample: alloreactive CD4+ T cells from a mixed lymphocyte reaction culture, taken before intestinal transplant. Documented subset: CFSE-low proliferating T cells sorted from roughly 6-day pre-transplant mixed lymphocyte reaction (GvH or HvG direction). The CDR3 coding sequence is TGTGCCAGCAGCATCGGACAGGGTTTCGAGCAGTACTTC. Translating it yields CASSIGQGFEQYF.